This entry concerns a single T cell receptor beta chain. The entry originates in a study of T cell changes during pregnancy in multiple sclerosis. Only in-frame clones appear in the TCRdb table, and some are missing; sequencing was by immunoSEQ multiplex PCR. The repertoire holds over 55,000 clones, with under 95% as singletons. This CDR3 is built from 15 residues. Germline trimming cut 10 bases from V and 1 base from J; bases unmatched to any gene: 10. Germline V gene sequence: CDR1 MNHEY, CDR2 SMNVEV (reference sequence). The clonotype comes from a female donor with multiple sclerosis, enrolled in a pregnancy study. The chain has TRBV27 and TRBJ2-7; 10 bases align to TRBD2. Sequencing was performed on CD8+ T cells from peripheral blood mononuclear cells, taken in the third trimester of pregnancy. CDR3 amino acids: CATRPGLATSYEQYF. In DNA form, the CDR3 reads TGTGCCACCCGACCGGGACTAGCGACTTCCTACGAGCAGTACTTC.